This T cell receptor (beta chain) was documented in a study of identical twins. V lost 4 bases and J lost 8; bases outside the gene matches: 3. Germline loops: CDR1 ENHRY, CDR2 SYGVKD. The CDR3 spans 15 residues. This clonotype was counted a few times. cDNA carried unique molecular identifiers, and a universal primer site was added by template switching. From the 5' RACE reads, TCRdb called clonotypes with MiXCR, one entry per CDR3 protein. Of hundreds of thousands of distinct CDR3 sequences detected, less than 25% appear once; the ten largest clones hold 4% to 5.5%. The data also belong to a second study, concerning T cells expressing NK-cell markers.

The TCR was taken from a woman younger than 35 in good health. Sequencing was performed on PBMCs. V is TRBV10-3 and J is TRBJ2-1; 15 bases fit TRBD2. The CDR3 region has the DNA TGTGCCATCAGTGCGGGACTAGCGGGGGGCTATGAGCAGTTCTTC. This gives the protein CAISAGLAGGYEQFF.